The clone carrying this TCR beta chain turned up a few times. The data are from a study of blood T cell repertoires in COVID-19. The protocol was immunoSEQ multiplex PCR, while the TCRdb copy is restricted to in-frame clones and leaves out a portion. Here the sample spans some 300,000 clones, about 85% being singletons. This CDR3 has 12 residues. Germline-derived CDR1 and CDR2 are SGHAT and FQNNGV. V was clipped by 5 bases and J by 3 bases, with 4 bases between them. The V gene is TRBV11-2, the J gene TRBJ2-2; no clear D. The TCR sequence derives from a man between 18 and 35 years old with active or convalescent COVID-19. The specimen sequenced was peripheral blood. This CDR3 reads CASSTYTGELFF. In nucleotides, the CDR3 is TGTGCCAGCAGCACTTACACCGGGGAGCTGTTTTTT.